One T cell receptor beta chain is described in this entry. What it binds is not known. Each cell subset's genomic DNA was divided evenly among several immunoSEQ plates. TCRdb keeps only in-frame clones here, not all; method: immunoSEQ multiplex PCR. The sample yields approximately 2,000,000 clones, around 90% seen once. These data are taken from a study of shared clonotypes between healthy human individuals. Whole-study findings and limits: Sharing across four donors was highest in naive CD4 (around 5%) and lowest in memory CD8 (approximately 0.4%).

Each donor was a Caucasian adult residing in Nashville, Tennessee. Germline V CDR1 and CDR2: MGHRA, YSYEKL. V lost 4 bases, J lost 5 bases, and 4 bases stayed unmatched. The CDR3 has 14 amino acids. The sequence was obtained from a man aged 18 to 29 in good health. Some clones in this sample may be carry-over from other donors' samples. Input material: naive CD4+ T cells from PBMCs. Sample subset: CD45RA+ positively selected. This chain joins TRBV4-1 and TRBJ2-1; TRBD2 agrees at 8 bases. For the CDR3, the DNA is TGCGCCAGCAGCCTCGGGGGGGCCGACAATGAGCAGTTCTTC. Amino acid sequence: CASSLGGADNEQFF.